This T cell receptor beta chain was documented in a study of blood T cells in healthy people across ages. Across the study: About one barcoded TCR beta cDNA was captured per two T cells.

With a J-beta primer mix and a sample-barcoded 5' primer, a second PCR ran roughly 6 to 12 cycles. TCRdb itself ran the 5' RACE reads through MiXCR, one entry per CDR3 protein. Among some 900,000 distinct CDR3 sequences listed, 48% were seen once. Germline V gene sequence: CDR1 SGDLS, CDR2 YYNGEE. This CDR3 has 15 amino acids. V was clipped by 0 bases and J by 10 bases, with 14 bases between them. The sequenced sample consisted of blood. This TCR came from a man aged 25-40 years in good health. V is TRBV9 and J is TRBJ1-6, with D unresolved. DNA for the CDR3: TGTGCCAGCAGCGTAGCTAGGGAACCGGGATCACCCCTCCACTTT. This gives the protein CASSVAREPGSPLHF.